These 8 T cell receptor beta chains share one sample of origin, sequenced in a study of radiation and T cells in renal cell carcinoma. The time point denotes: blood 2 weeks post-SBRT. The treatment: 15 Gy SBRT to primary tumor, nephrectomy 4 weeks later. TCRdb keeps only in-frame clones here, not all; method: immunoSEQ multiplex PCR. The sample includes some 72,000 clones, roughly 82% of them seen just once. The source was blood, collected from a patient whose treatment included radiotherapy and nephrectomy. The receptors derive from a man in his sixties with renal cell carcinoma.

The DNA of the CDR3 is TGTGCCAGCAGCTCTAGAGGAGTTAAGAACACCGGGGAGCTGTTTTTT. Translating gives CASSSRGVKNTGELFF. The chain employs TRBV7-9 and TRBJ2-2; D unclear. The CDR3 is 16 residues long. V lost 4 bases, J lost 1 base, and 13 bases lay in between. Germline CDR1 and CDR2: SEHNR and FQNEAQ (reference sequence).

J is TRBJ2-1 and V is TRBV19, with D possibly TRBD2 on 6 matching bases. The germline gives CDR1 LNHDA, CDR2 SQIVND (reference sequence). The CDR3 consists of 15 residues. V shed 2 bases and J shed 5 bases, with 13 bases lying between them. CDR3: CASSIRRGGNNEQFF. The CDR3 nucleotides are TGTGCCAGTAGTATACGGCGGGGTGGGAACAATGAGCAGTTCTTC.

J is TRBJ2-7 and V is TRBV14, with D hard to call. V lost 2 bases, J lost 0 bases, and 17 bases lay in between. The germline V gene encodes CDR1 SGHDN and CDR2 FVKESK. The CDR3 is 17 amino acids. The CDR3 nucleotides read TGTGCCAGCAGCCAATCTTCCTCATCGGAAGCCTCCTACGAGCAGTACTTC. Its protein is CASSQSSSSEASYEQYF.

This clone was seen a single time. The chain recombines TRBV19 with TRBJ2-1; weak D call: TRBD2 (5 bases). V shed 5 bases and J shed 0 bases, with 11 bases lying between them. The CDR3 runs to 15 residues. Per the germline V gene, CDR1 is LNHDA and CDR2 is SQIVND (reference sequence). The CDR3 loop reads CASSPLEGSYNEQFF. The CDR3 DNA reads TGTGCCAGTAGTCCACTTGAGGGCTCCTACAATGAGCAGTTCTTC.

The chain couples TRBV5-1 to TRBJ2-5; D is possibly TRBD1 (6 bases). V lost 3 bases and J 2 bases, leaving 11 bases between the germline ends. The CDR3 loop spans 14 amino acids. Germline values: CDR1 SGHRS, CDR2 YFSETQ. The CDR3 here is CASSSGTFQETQYF. DNA of the CDR3: TGCGCCAGCAGCTCGGGGACATTTCAAGAGACCCAGTACTTC.

This clone was observed a single time. The V and J genes are TRBV4-1 and TRBJ2-6; TRBD2 matches at 14 bases. The CDR3 has 20 residues. Germline CDR1 is MGHRA and CDR2 is YSYEKL. V trimming: 4 bases; J trimming: 2 bases; junction bases outside the gene matches: 10. Here the CDR3 reads CASSPGTSGRFAAGANVLTF. Here the CDR3 DNA reads TGCGCCAGCAGCCCCGGGACTAGCGGGAGATTTGCGGCTGGGGCCAACGTCCTGACTTTC.

The chain employs TRBV28 and TRBJ2-7, with 9 bases that match TRBD1. Germline CDR1 and CDR2: MDHEN and SYDVKM. The junction had 10 bases not matched to a gene; V was cut back by 5 bases and J by 5 bases. This CDR3 comprises 15 residues. CDR3 residues: CASSTSGTGSDEQYF. The DNA of the CDR3 is TGTGCCAGCAGTACCTCCGGGACAGGGAGCGACGAGCAGTACTTC.

CDR3 DNA sequence: TGCGCCAGCAGCCAAGAAGGGGGTCGGAGTTCACCCCTCCACTTT. This gives the protein CASSQEGGRSSPLHF. This chain joins TRBV4-1 and TRBJ1-6; perhaps TRBD1 as D (6 bases). The germline CDR1 and CDR2 sequences are MGHRA and YSYEKL. CDR3 length equals 15 residues. The V end was cut by 0 bases, the J end by 9 bases, with 12 bases between.